The 4 T cell receptor beta chains below all came from one sample that was sequenced in a study of blood T cell repertoires in COVID-19. The data were produced by immunoSEQ multiplex PCR, yet TCRdb's version contains in-frame clones alone and is incomplete. The sample contains under 300,000 clones, 86% of which appear only once. Specimen: peripheral blood. Every receptor here comes from a woman aged 25 to 45 with COVID-19, enrolled during active disease.

The chain recombines TRBV5-4 with TRBJ1-2, with D possibly being TRBD1 (5 bases). The CDR3 covers 13 residues. V was pared by 0 bases and J by 2 bases, with 5 bases between. The germline gives CDR1 SGHNT, CDR2 YYREEE (reference sequence). The CDR3 DNA sequence: TGTGCCAGCAGCTTGGACAGGAACTATGGCTACACCTTC. This codes for CASSLDRNYGYTF.

This CDR3 is CASSRTTTGPYEKLFF. The CDR3 coding sequence is TGCGCCAGCAGCCGAACCACGACAGGGCCGTATGAAAAACTGTTTTTT. V gene TRBV4-1 combines with J gene TRBJ1-4, with 7 bases fitting TRBD1. Germline trimming cut 4 bases from V and 6 bases from J; bases unmatched to any gene: 11. There are 16 residues in the CDR3. Germline V gives CDR1 MGHRA, CDR2 YSYEKL.

The chain uses TRBV5-1 and TRBJ1-4; no reliable D call. Trimming took 3 bases from V and 8 from J, leaving 17 bases between them. Germline V gives CDR1 SGHRS, CDR2 YFSETQ. The CDR3 totals 15 residues. The CDR3 coding sequence is TGCGCCAGCAGCTCCCTGGGTCTCGAGGAGGAAAAACTGTTTTTT. It is translated as CASSSLGLEEEKLFF.

The rearrangement joins TRBV7-2 to TRBJ1-1; D remains ambiguous. CDR1 and CDR2 from the germline V gene are SGHTA and FQGNSA. The CDR3 is 14 amino acids. Trimming took off 5 bases at V and 1 base at J, with 11 bases between the two ends. In DNA form, the CDR3 reads TGTGCCAGCAGCCCCCATCCAGGGAACACTGAAGCTTTCTTT. Its protein is CASSPHPGNTEAFF.